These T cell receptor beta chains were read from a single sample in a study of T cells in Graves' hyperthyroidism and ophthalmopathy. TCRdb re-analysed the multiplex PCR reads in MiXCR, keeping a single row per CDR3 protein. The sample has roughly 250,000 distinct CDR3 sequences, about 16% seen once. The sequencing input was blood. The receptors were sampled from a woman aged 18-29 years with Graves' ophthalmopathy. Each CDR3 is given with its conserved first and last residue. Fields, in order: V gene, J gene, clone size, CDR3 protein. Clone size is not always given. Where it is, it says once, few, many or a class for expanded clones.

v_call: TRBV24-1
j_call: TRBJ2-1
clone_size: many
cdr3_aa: CATSDFGQGVGSEQFF

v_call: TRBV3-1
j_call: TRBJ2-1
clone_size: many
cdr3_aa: CASSQKALYNEQFF

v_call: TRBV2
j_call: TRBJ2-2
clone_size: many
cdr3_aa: CASSEGWASGSGELFF

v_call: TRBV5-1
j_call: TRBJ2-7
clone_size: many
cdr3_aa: CASSLEGHSYEQYF

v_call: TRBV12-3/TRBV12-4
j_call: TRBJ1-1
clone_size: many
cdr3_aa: CASSTSGLNTEAFF

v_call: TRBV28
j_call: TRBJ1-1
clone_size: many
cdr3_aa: CASSLGSRNTEAFF

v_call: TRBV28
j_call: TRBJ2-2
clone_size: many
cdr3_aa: CASSLLASGRIGGELFF

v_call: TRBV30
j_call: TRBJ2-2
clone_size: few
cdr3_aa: CAWSSFWAGGISGGPLTGELFF

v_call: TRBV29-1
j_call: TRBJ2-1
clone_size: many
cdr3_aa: CSVAGGSAYNEQFF

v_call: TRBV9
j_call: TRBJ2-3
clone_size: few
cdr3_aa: CASSEDRAPDTQYF

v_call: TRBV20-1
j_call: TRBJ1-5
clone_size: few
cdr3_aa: CSAPTPAGRLTSNQPQHF

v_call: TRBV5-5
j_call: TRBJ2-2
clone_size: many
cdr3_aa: CASSLVMASNTGELFF

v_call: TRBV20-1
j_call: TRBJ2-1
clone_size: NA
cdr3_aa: CSAQISGDSYNEQFF

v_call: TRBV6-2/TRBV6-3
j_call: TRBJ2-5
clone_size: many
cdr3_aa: CASSHGTSGRAVLTETQYF

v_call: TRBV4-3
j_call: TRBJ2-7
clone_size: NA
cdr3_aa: CASSQVLAGGFYEQYF